This T cell receptor (beta chain) emerged from a study of T cells after yellow fever vaccination. TCRdb re-analysed the 5' RACE reads in MiXCR, keeping a single row per CDR3 protein. This sample has fewer than 400,000 distinct CDR3 sequences, with 6.2% found just once. The origin of this receptor is a man under 40 who received the YFV17D yellow fever vaccine. The specimen comprised PBMCs, sampled 5 days after the yellow fever booster vaccination.

The CDR3 nucleotides are TGTGCCAGCAGCTTAGTACTAGCAGTCACAGATACGCAGTATTTT. Protein product: CASSLVLAVTDTQYF. The rearrangement links TRBV7-2 to TRBJ2-3; D is possibly TRBD2 (6 bases). The length of the CDR3 is 15 residues. V lost 1 base and J 2 bases, leaving 10 bases between the germline ends. CDR1 SGHTA and CDR2 FQGNSA come from the germline V gene.